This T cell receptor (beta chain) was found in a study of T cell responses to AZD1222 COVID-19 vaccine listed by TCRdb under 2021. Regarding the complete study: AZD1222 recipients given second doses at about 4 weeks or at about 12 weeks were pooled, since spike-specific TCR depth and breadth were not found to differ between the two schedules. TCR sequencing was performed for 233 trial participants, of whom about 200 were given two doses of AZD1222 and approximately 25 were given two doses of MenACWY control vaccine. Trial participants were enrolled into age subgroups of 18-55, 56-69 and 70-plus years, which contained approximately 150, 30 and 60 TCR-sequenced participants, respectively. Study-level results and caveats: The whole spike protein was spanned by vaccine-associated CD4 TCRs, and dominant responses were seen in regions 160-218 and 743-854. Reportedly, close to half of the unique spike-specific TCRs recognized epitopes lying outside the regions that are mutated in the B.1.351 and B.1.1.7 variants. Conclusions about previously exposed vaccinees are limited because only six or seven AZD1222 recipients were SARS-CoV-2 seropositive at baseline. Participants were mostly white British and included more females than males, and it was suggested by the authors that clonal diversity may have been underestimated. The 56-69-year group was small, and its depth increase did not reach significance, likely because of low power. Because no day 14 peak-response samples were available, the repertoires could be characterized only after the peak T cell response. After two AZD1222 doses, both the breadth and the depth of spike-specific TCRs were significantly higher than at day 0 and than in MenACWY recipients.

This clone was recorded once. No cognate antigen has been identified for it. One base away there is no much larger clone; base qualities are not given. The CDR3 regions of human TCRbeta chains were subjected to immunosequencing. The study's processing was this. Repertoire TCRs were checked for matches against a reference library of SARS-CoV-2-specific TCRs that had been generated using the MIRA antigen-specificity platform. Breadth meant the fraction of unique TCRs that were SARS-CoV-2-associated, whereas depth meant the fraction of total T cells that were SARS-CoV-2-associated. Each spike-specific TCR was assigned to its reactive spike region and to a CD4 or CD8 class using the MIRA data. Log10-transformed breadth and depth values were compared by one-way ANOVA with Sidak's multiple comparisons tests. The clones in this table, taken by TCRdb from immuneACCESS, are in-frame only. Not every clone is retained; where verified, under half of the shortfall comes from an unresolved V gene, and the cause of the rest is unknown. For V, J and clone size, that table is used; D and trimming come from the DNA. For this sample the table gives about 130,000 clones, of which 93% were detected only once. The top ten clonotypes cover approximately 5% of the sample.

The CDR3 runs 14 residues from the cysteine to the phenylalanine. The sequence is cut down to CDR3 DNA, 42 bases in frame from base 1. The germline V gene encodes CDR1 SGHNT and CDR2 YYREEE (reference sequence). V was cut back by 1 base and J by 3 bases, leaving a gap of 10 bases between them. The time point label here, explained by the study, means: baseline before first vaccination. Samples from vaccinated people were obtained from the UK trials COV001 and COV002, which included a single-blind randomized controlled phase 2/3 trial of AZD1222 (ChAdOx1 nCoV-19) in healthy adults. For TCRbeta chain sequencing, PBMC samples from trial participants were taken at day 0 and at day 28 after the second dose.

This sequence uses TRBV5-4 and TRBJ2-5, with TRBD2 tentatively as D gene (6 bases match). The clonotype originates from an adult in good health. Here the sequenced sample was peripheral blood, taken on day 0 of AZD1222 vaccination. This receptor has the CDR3 CASSLMSGEETQYF. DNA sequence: TGTGCCAGCAGCTTGATGTCGGGAGAAGAGACCCAGTACTTC.